Below, 17 T cell receptor beta chains from the same sample are listed, as sequenced in a study of blood T cell repertoires in COVID-19. Sequenced by immunoSEQ multiplex PCR; TCRdb stores in-frame clones only, minus some. Of about 48,000 clones in the sample, 80% to 90% were seen once. Sequenced material: peripheral blood. The source of these receptors is a woman older than 75 with COVID-19, enrolled during active disease.

The chain links TRBV6-5 to TRBJ1-2; 8 bases fit TRBD1. CDR1 is MNHEY and CDR2 is SVGAGI in the germline V gene. Trimming cost V 0 bases and J 0 bases; bases outside gene matches: 3. The CDR3 is 16 residues long. This chain's CDR3 is CASSYSTGGTNYGYTF. The CDR3 DNA reads TGTGCCAGCAGTTACTCCACAGGGGGGACTAACTATGGCTACACCTTC.

This rearrangement joins TRBV15 to TRBJ2-2, with 7 bases aligning to TRBD1. The CDR3 contains 15 residues. Germline CDR1 is LNHNV and CDR2 is YYDKDF (reference sequence). V was pared by 5 bases and J by 6 bases, with 9 bases of the junction left unmatched. CDR3 DNA: TGTGCCACCAGCTGGGGACAGCGCCGGGCCGGGGAGCTGTTTTTT. Translated, it gives CATSWGQRRAGELFF.

This clone was counted a single time. V usage is TRBV13 and J usage is TRBJ1-2, with D possibly matching TRBD1 (6 bases). CDR1 and CDR2 (germline): PRHDT, FYEKMQ (reference sequence). V gave up 2 bases and J gave up 5 bases, with 18 bases separating them. CDR3 size: 16 residues. The CDR3 reads CASSLRRQGILYGYTF. CDR3 sequence (DNA): TGTGCCAGCAGCTTAAGGCGCCAGGGGATTTTATATGGCTACACCTTC.

The V call is TRBV18, the J call TRBJ1-1; D perhaps matches TRBD1 (6 bases). Germline lookup yields CDR1 KGHSH and CDR2 LQKENI. The CDR3 runs 16 residues. Trimming pared 0 bases from V and 0 bases from J, leaving 11 bases between. The CDR3 region has the DNA TGTGCCAGCTCACCACCGGGGGGGCGTATGAACACTGAAGCTTTCTTT. This translates into CASSPPGGRMNTEAFF.

The V call is TRBV7-9, the J call TRBJ1-2; D gene uncertain. The CDR3 length is 12 residues. In germline, CDR1 is SEHNR, CDR2 FQNEAQ (reference sequence). V was trimmed by 2 bases and J by 5 bases, leaving 6 bases between them. The CDR3 is CASSLQQYGYTF. The CDR3 DNA reads as TGTGCCAGCAGCTTACAACAGTATGGCTACACCTTC. The complete variable domain, with remaining parts taken from reference TRBV7-9 and TRBJ1-2, reads DTGVSQNPRHKITKRGQNVTFRCDPISEHNRLYWYRQTLGQGPEFLTYFQNEAQLEKSRLLSDRFSAERPKGSFSTLEIQRTEQGDSAMYLCASSLQQYGYTFGSGTRLTVV.

The chain joins TRBV19 to TRBJ1-2; 9 bases line up with TRBD1. CDR1 LNHDA and CDR2 SQIVND come from the germline V gene (reference sequence). The CDR3 has 14 residues. V lost 5 bases and J lost 5; bases outside the gene matches: 6. For the CDR3, the DNA is TGTGCCAGTAGTTCCCGGGACAGGGCTTATGGCTACACCTTC. Translation: CASSSRDRAYGYTF.

This clone was detected only once. The rearrangement joins TRBV9 to TRBJ1-1; D is perhaps TRBD1 (6 bases). The V end lost 0 bases, the J end lost 1 base, and 10 bases lay between the germline ends. CDR3 length: 15 amino acids. The germline gives CDR1 SGDLS, CDR2 YYNGEE. CDR3 sequence (DNA): TGTGCCAGCAGCGTAGAAACAGGGAAGAACACTGAAGCTTTCTTT. Amino acid sequence: CASSVETGKNTEAFF.

The V call is TRBV6-5, the J call TRBJ2-7, with 8 bases lining up with TRBD1. V shed 9 bases and J 2 bases; nucleotides not matched to a gene: 6. This CDR3 comprises 13 residues. Germline V gene data show CDR1 as MNHEY and CDR2 as SVGAGI. The CDR3 DNA is TGTGCCAGTGCGAGGGACAGGACCTACGAGCAGTACTTC. Translation: CASARDRTYEQYF.

The V call is TRBV5-1, the J call TRBJ1-1; D call uncertain. The length of the CDR3 is 13 residues. Germline V gene data show CDR1 as SGHRS and CDR2 as YFSETQ. Trimming stripped 3 bases from V and 1 base from J, with 7 bases between. DNA of the CDR3: TGCGCCAGCAGCTCCAGAGGGAACACTGAAGCTTTCTTT. It yields the protein CASSSRGNTEAFF. The complete variable domain, with remaining parts taken from reference TRBV5-1 and TRBJ1-1, reads KAGVTQTPRYLIKTRGQQVTLSCSPISGHRSVSWYQQTPGQGLQFLFEYFSETQRNKGNFPGRFSGRQFSNSRSEMNVSTLELGDSALYLCASSSRGNTEAFFGQGTRLTVV.

The chain carries TRBV5-1 and TRBJ1-1; 7 nucleotides agree with TRBD1. The CDR3 loop spans 15 amino acids. V gave up 2 bases and J gave up 4 bases; unmatched junction bases: 8. Germline-derived CDR1 and CDR2 are SGHRS and YFSETQ. The CDR3 DNA follows: TGCGCCAGCAGCTTAGAGTCAGGGGGAAGCACTGAAGCTTTCTTT. Protein product: CASSLESGGSTEAFF.

The chain carries TRBV7-9 and TRBJ1-4; D is unclear. The CDR3 loop spans 15 amino acids. The germline gives CDR1 SEHNR, CDR2 FQNEAQ (reference sequence). Trimming left V 1 base short and J 7 bases short, with 13 bases between. The CDR3 sequence: CASSLDRDSTEKLFF. In DNA form, the CDR3 reads TGTGCCAGCAGCTTAGACCGGGATTCGACTGAAAAACTGTTTTTT. The full variable domain, with the rest looked up from reference TRBV7-9 and TRBJ1-4, is DTGVSQNPRHKITKRGQNVTFRCDPISEHNRLYWYRQTLGQGPEFLTYFQNEAQLEKSRLLSDRFSAERPKGSFSTLEIQRTEQGDSAMYLCASSLDRDSTEKLFFGSGTQLSVL.

The chain couples TRBV27 to TRBJ2-7; 13 bases match TRBD2. The CDR3 sequence is 14 residues long. The ends lost 6 bases at V and 3 bases at J; junction bases unmatched: 2. Germline V gene lookup returns CDR1 MNHEY and CDR2 SMNVEV (reference sequence). The DNA for the CDR3 is TGTGCCAGCAGAAGACTAGCGGGAGGCTACGAGCAGTACTTC. This encodes CASRRLAGGYEQYF.

The chain uses TRBV6-2 or TRBV6-3 and TRBJ2-1, with 8 bases that match TRBD2. In germline, CDR1 is MNHEY, CDR2 SVGEGT. With 5 bases clipped from V and 4 bases from J, the junction kept 7 bases outside the gene matches. The CDR3 loop spans 15 amino acids. The CDR3 is CASSPSTSGYNEQFF. CDR3 nucleotides: TGTGCCAGCAGTCCCAGCACTAGCGGATACAATGAGCAGTTCTTC.

In this sample, this clone turned up once. The junction differs from germline at one of its ends, possibly a read error. For the CDR3, the DNA is TGTGCCAGCAAGGGGGCGATCCCAGAGACGCAGTATTTT. Translation: CASKGAIPETQYF. The chain couples TRBV2 to TRBJ2-3; TRBD1 aligns across 7 bases. This CDR3 has 13 residues. The germline V gene has CDR1 SNHLY and CDR2 FYNNEI.

The chain combines TRBV9 with TRBJ2-3; 8 bases agree with TRBD1. This CDR3 region has 18 residues. With 3 bases clipped from V and 1 base from J, the junction kept 13 bases outside the gene matches. Germline CDR1 SGDLS, CDR2 YYNGEE. The CDR3 DNA reads TGTGCCAGCAGCGGGAGACTGGGACCCAGGGGGCGCACAGATACGCAGTATTTT. It yields the protein CASSGRLGPRGRTDTQYF.

J is TRBJ2-7 and V is TRBV18, with 8 bases that match TRBD1. J gave up 7 bases and V 0 bases, and 11 bases lay outside the gene matches. CDR3 size: 16 residues. The V gene's germline CDR1 is KGHSH and CDR2 LQKENI. CDR3 residues: CASSPPIAGGSGEQYF. The CDR3 region has the DNA TGTGCCAGCTCACCACCAATTGCAGGGGGCTCGGGTGAGCAGTACTTC.

This chain links TRBV9 with TRBJ1-4, with D possibly being TRBD1 (5 bases). The V end was cut by 2 bases, the J end by 4 bases, with 12 bases between. Germline-derived CDR1 and CDR2 are SGDLS and YYNGEE. CDR3 length equals 15 residues. CDR3 nucleotide sequence: TGTGCCAGCAGCGTGCGAGGGGAGGATAATGAAAAACTGTTTTTT. Residues: CASSVRGEDNEKLFF. The complete variable domain, with remaining parts taken from reference TRBV9 and TRBJ1-4, reads DSGVTQTPKHLITATGQRVTLRCSPRSGDLSVYWYQQSLDQGLQFLIQYYNGEERAKGNILERFSAQQFPDLHSELNLSSLELGDSALYFCASSVRGEDNEKLFFGSGTQLSVL.